A single sample is the source of the 17 T cell receptor beta chains below, sequenced in a study of OX40 agonist ivuxolimab in advanced cancers. The method was immunoSEQ multiplex PCR; TCRdb's version includes in-frame clones alone and lacks a portion of them. The sample contains 70,000 to 100,000 clones, 89% of which appear only once. The sequencing here drew on CD4+ or CD8+ T cells sorted from blood, taken in a trial of the OX40 agonist ivuxolimab. Receptors were obtained from an adult with an advanced solid tumor such as melanoma, head and neck, liver or kidney cancer.

V is TRBV7-2 and J is TRBJ2-2; 7 bases agree with TRBD1. The V segment lost 4 bases and the J segment 5 bases; nucleotides outside the gene matches: 13. Germline CDR1 SGHTA, CDR2 FQGNSA. This CDR3 region has 17 residues. CDR3 nucleotide sequence: TGTGCCAGCAGCTCGCCGGGCGCCGGGACAGCTACCGGGGAGCTGTTTTTT. Its protein is CASSSPGAGTATGELFF.

The chain uses TRBV5-6 and TRBJ1-1; D is uncertain. This CDR3 has 14 residues. Per the germline V gene, CDR1 is SGHDT and CDR2 is YYEEEE. V was clipped by 3 bases and J by 3 bases, with 12 bases between them. The chain's CDR3 is CASSYSLLDTEAFF. In DNA form, the CDR3 reads TGTGCCAGCAGCTACAGCCTGTTGGACACTGAAGCTTTCTTT.

The chain recombines TRBV18 with TRBJ2-1; weak D call: TRBD2 (6 bases). Germline assignment: CDR1 KGHSH and CDR2 LQKENI. This CDR3 comprises 15 residues. V lost 3 bases and J 7 bases, leaving 16 bases between the germline ends. The CDR3 loop reads CASSPSGVGINEQFF. In nucleotides, the CDR3 is TGTGCCAGCTCACCCTCGGGAGTTGGCATTAATGAGCAGTTCTTC.

The J gene is TRBJ1-2, the V gene TRBV6-5; no reliable D call. V was shortened by 6 bases and J by 8 bases, with 19 bases between the two germline ends. CDR1 MNHEY and CDR2 SVGAGI come from the germline V gene. CDR3 length: 14 residues. The CDR3, as DNA: TGTGCCAGCAGCGCCCTTAATTGGGAGGCAGGCTACACCTTC. It yields the protein CASSALNWEAGYTF.

V is TRBV7-9 and J is TRBJ2-7; 12 bases are a match to TRBD2. With 4 bases clipped from V and 1 base from J, the junction kept 2 bases outside the gene matches. Germline V gene data show CDR1 as SEHNR and CDR2 as FQNEAQ (reference sequence). The CDR3 consists of 15 residues. The CDR3 sequence: CASSSGLAGSYEQYF. In DNA form, the CDR3 reads TGTGCCAGCAGCTCAGGACTAGCGGGATCCTACGAGCAGTACTTC. The entire variable domain, with the rest obtained from reference TRBV7-9 and TRBJ2-7, is as follows: DTGVSQNPRHKITKRGQNVTFRCDPISEHNRLYWYRQTLGQGPEFLTYFQNEAQLEKSRLLSDRFSAERPKGSFSTLEIQRTEQGDSAMYLCASSSGLAGSYEQYFGPGTRLTVT.

V gene TRBV5-1 combines with J gene TRBJ1-1; D is ambiguous. Germline V gene data show CDR1 as SGHRS and CDR2 as YFSETQ. The V gene lost 1 base and the J gene lost 1 base, with 11 bases spanning the gap. The CDR3 covers 15 residues. CDR3 residues: CASSLLGARNTEAFF. DNA for the CDR3: TGCGCCAGCAGCTTGCTGGGAGCCCGGAACACTGAAGCTTTCTTT.

The chain carries TRBV2 and TRBJ2-1; TRBD2 agrees at 9 bases. V was clipped by 7 bases and J by 6 bases; unmatched bases: 7. Germline V lookup: CDR1 SNHLY, CDR2 FYNNEI. This CDR3 contains 14 residues. The chain's CDR3 is CASKGLAGPNEQFF. CDR3 in DNA: TGTGCCAGCAAGGGTCTAGCGGGGCCCAATGAGCAGTTCTTC.

This chain connects TRBV20-1 to TRBJ1-2; D is possibly TRBD1 (6 bases). Germline lookup yields CDR1 DFQATT and CDR2 SNEGSKA (reference sequence). The CDR3 covers 11 residues. V was shortened by 2 bases and J by 12 bases, with 13 bases between the two germline ends. This chain's CDR3 is CSARRPGVNTF. DNA for the CDR3: TGCAGTGCTAGAAGGCCAGGGGTTAACACCTTC.

This chain links TRBV6-5 with TRBJ1-2; 7 nucleotides line up with TRBD1. J gave up 1 base and V 7 bases, and 6 bases lay outside the gene matches. The CDR3 covers 14 residues. Germline V gene lookup returns CDR1 MNHEY and CDR2 SVGAGI. The CDR3 DNA sequence: TGTGCCAGCACCAGGGACAGCATTAACTATGGCTACACCTTC. It encodes CASTRDSINYGYTF.

This chain's CDR3 is CASSYGSGAPNTEAFF. The CDR3 nucleotides are TGTGCCAGCAGTTACGGGTCCGGGGCCCCGAACACTGAAGCTTTCTTT. The chain combines TRBV6-5 with TRBJ1-1; TRBD1 might be the D (5 bases). The CDR3 extends over 16 amino acids. CDR1 and CDR2 from the germline V gene are MNHEY and SVGAGI. Trimming took 2 bases from V and 1 from J, leaving 14 bases between them.

V is TRBV30 and J is TRBJ2-5; 9 positions match TRBD2. Germline CDR1 is GTSNPN and CDR2 is SVGIG (reference sequence). Trimming took 4 bases from V and 5 from J; bases not matched to a gene: 11. The CDR3 sequence is 15 residues long. The CDR3 reads CAWMGAGGPRETQYF. In DNA form, the CDR3 reads TGTGCCTGGATGGGCGCGGGAGGGCCTAGGGAGACCCAGTACTTC. The variable domain in full, with the rest retrieved from reference TRBV30 and TRBJ2-5, is SQTIHQWPATLVQPVGSPLSLECTVEGTSNPNLYWYRQAAGRGLQLLFYSVGIGQISSEVPQNLSASRPQDRQFILSSKKLLLSDSGFYLCAWMGAGGPRETQYFGPGTRLLVL.

This chain connects TRBV6-5 to TRBJ2-5, with 7 positions matching TRBD1. Trimming removed 2 bases from V and 6 bases from J; junction bases left unmatched: 9. The CDR3 length is 15 residues. CDR1 and CDR2 from the germline V gene are MNHEY and SVGAGI. The CDR3 reads CASSYRKGAGQTQYF. The CDR3 DNA sequence: TGTGCCAGCAGTTACCGGAAGGGGGCAGGACAGACCCAGTACTTC.

This clone appeared once. The CDR3 region has the DNA TGTGCCAGCAGCGTAGAGACGGGATCCTACAATGAGCAGTTCTTC. Its protein is CASSVETGSYNEQFF. The chain uses TRBV9 and TRBJ2-1, with a possible D match to TRBD2 (5 bases). Trimming took 0 bases from V and 1 from J, leaving 8 bases between them. Germline assignment: CDR1 SGDLS and CDR2 YYNGEE. The length of the CDR3 is 15 residues.

This sequence joins TRBV2 and TRBJ2-1; TRBD2 agrees at 11 bases. Germline V gene lookup returns CDR1 SNHLY and CDR2 FYNNEI. V was clipped by 6 bases and J by 4 bases; unmatched bases: 5. The CDR3 runs 15 residues. The chain's CDR3 is CASRTGTSGYNEQFF. In DNA, the CDR3 is TGTGCCAGCAGGACCGGGACTAGCGGTTACAATGAGCAGTTCTTC.

This chain joins TRBV19 and TRBJ1-3; D unclear. CDR3 size: 14 residues. V lost 2 bases and J lost 0, with 5 bases in between. CDR1 is LNHDA and CDR2 is SQIVND in the germline V gene (reference sequence). CDR3 sequence (DNA): TGTGCCAGTAGTATACAGTCCTCTGGAAACACCATATATTTT. Amino acids: CASSIQSSGNTIYF.

This chain uses TRBV18 with TRBJ2-7; D gene unclear. The CDR3 spans 12 residues. Between the trimmed V and J ends, which lost 3 bases and 4 bases, there was a span of 7 bases. Germline assignment: CDR1 KGHSH and CDR2 LQKENI. CDR3 in DNA: TGTGCCAGCTCACCCGGGCGGTACGAGCAGTACTTC. This encodes CASSPGRYEQYF.

The rearrangement joins TRBV11-3 to TRBJ2-7; perhaps TRBD1 as D (6 bases). CDR1 and CDR2 (germline): SGHNT, YENEEA. V was shortened by 1 base and J by 5 bases, with 12 bases between the two germline ends. This CDR3 is built from 14 residues. CDR3 sequence (DNA): TGTGCCAGCAGCTTAGTACAGGGAACGCACGAGCAGTACTTC. This gives the protein CASSLVQGTHEQYF.